Each of the 22 T cell receptor beta chains below was sequenced from the same sample in a study of T-cell memory formation after mild COVID-19. TCRdb recomputed calls from the 5' RACE reads with MiXCR, one row per CDR3 protein. The table has around 200,000 distinct CDR3 sequences, over 9.5% seen once. Material: PBMCs or a T cell subset sorted from them (not recorded which). Receptors were obtained from a man younger than 35 who had mild COVID-19 (a few samples of this study predate the infection). Cell type and time point are not known.

The rearrangement joins TRBV20-1 to TRBJ2-3; D call uncertain. Germline CDR1 reads DFQATT; CDR2 reads SNEGSKA (reference sequence). V shed 6 bases and J shed 5 bases, with 18 bases lying between them. This CDR3 has 14 amino acids. The CDR3 region is CSAKLDTAGDTQYF. The CDR3 DNA follows: TGCAGTGCAAAACTGGATACCGCCGGAGATACGCAGTATTTT.

The rearrangement uses TRBV6-5 and TRBJ2-1; D unresolved. The length of the CDR3 is 13 residues. Trimming removed 4 bases from V and 8 bases from J, with 12 bases in between. Looked up from germline, CDR1 is MNHEY and CDR2 is SVGAGI. CDR3 in DNA: TGTGCCAGCAGTTCCCAGGTGGTGCATGAGCAGTTCTTC. It encodes CASSSQVVHEQFF.

This clonotype has at least ten counts. This chain links TRBV7-9 with TRBJ2-1; a weak D match, TRBD2 (5 bases). Germline-derived CDR1 and CDR2 are SEHNR and FQNEAQ (reference sequence). CDR3 length: 17 residues. V was shortened by 2 bases and J by 3 bases, with 17 bases between the two germline ends. CDR3 in amino acids: CASSLWSRSGIYNEQFF. In DNA, the CDR3 is TGTGCCAGCAGCTTATGGTCCCGGTCGGGGATCTACAATGAGCAGTTCTTC. Filled out from reference TRBV7-9 and TRBJ2-1, the complete variable domain reads DTGVSQNPRHKITKRGQNVTFRCDPISEHNRLYWYRQTLGQGPEFLTYFQNEAQLEKSRLLSDRFSAERPKGSFSTLEIQRTEQGDSAMYLCASSLWSRSGIYNEQFFGPGTRLTVL.

There are a few counts of this clonotype. J is TRBJ1-1 and V is TRBV4-1; TRBD1 agrees at 9 bases. CDR1 and CDR2 from the germline V gene are MGHRA and YSYEKL. The CDR3 sequence is 12 residues long. The junction had 2 bases not matched to a gene; V was cut back by 1 base and J by 11 bases. The CDR3 sequence: CASSQGTGDAFF. The CDR3 DNA sequence: TGCGCCAGCAGCCAAGGGACAGGGGACGCTTTCTTT.

The chain carries TRBV7-2 and TRBJ2-7, with D perhaps assigned TRBD1 or TRBD2 (5 bases each). Trimming stripped 3 bases from V and 5 bases from J, with 17 bases between. This CDR3 is built from 15 residues. Germline loops: CDR1 SGHTA, CDR2 FQGNSA. Here the CDR3 reads CASSLRAGRDHEQYV. Written as DNA, the CDR3 is TGTGCCAGCAGCTTGCGTGCAGGGAGAGACCACGAGCAGTACGTC.

This clonotype showed up just a few times. The chain is built from TRBV12-3 or TRBV12-4 and TRBJ1-1; a possible D gene is TRBD1 (5 bases). This CDR3 has 14 amino acids. V lost 5 bases, J lost 1 base, and 11 bases lay in between. CDR3 sequence: CASSEGRWNTEAFF. The DNA for the CDR3 is TGTGCCAGCAGTGAGGGACGGTGGAACACTGAAGCTTTCTTT.

This clonotype was counted a few times. The V call is TRBV5-1, the J call TRBJ2-2, with TRBD2 as a possible D gene (6 bases). V was clipped by 4 bases and J by 7 bases, with 17 bases between them. Germline CDR1 SGHRS, CDR2 YFSETQ. The CDR3 is 15 amino acids. The chain's CDR3 is CASSLLEGRNGELFF. CDR3 coding DNA: TGCGCCAGCAGCCTACTGGAGGGGCGTAACGGGGAGCTGTTTTTT.

The gene calls are TRBV29-1 and TRBJ1-2; the D is unclear. The V end was cut by 4 bases, the J end by 8 bases, with 8 bases between. The length of the CDR3 is 10 residues. Germline loops: CDR1 SQVTM, CDR2 ANQGSEA. The chain's CDR3 is CSVGGSGYTF. The CDR3 region has the DNA TGCAGCGTTGGAGGGTCAGGCTACACCTTC.

The J gene is TRBJ2-1, the V gene TRBV11-2; D unclear. Germline V gene lookup returns CDR1 SGHAT and CDR2 FQNNGV. V lost 1 base and J 9 bases, leaving 7 bases between the germline ends. This CDR3 comprises 12 residues. This chain's CDR3 is CASSLALIEQFF. As DNA, the CDR3 is TGTGCCAGCAGCTTAGCACTTATTGAGCAGTTCTTC.

J is TRBJ2-1 and V is TRBV30, with TRBD2 matching over 7 bases. The CDR3 totals 12 residues. V was pared by 0 bases and J by 10 bases, with 3 bases of the junction left unmatched. From germline, CDR1 is GTSNPN and CDR2 SVGIG (reference sequence). CDR3 coding DNA: TGTGCCTGGAGTGTAGCGGGGCGCGAGCAGTTCTTC. It translates to CAWSVAGREQFF.

V is TRBV11-2 and J is TRBJ2-5; D is perhaps TRBD2 (5 bases). V was shortened by 2 bases and J by 9 bases, with 16 bases between the two germline ends. The CDR3 sequence is 14 residues long. In germline, CDR1 is SGHAT, CDR2 FQNNGV. The CDR3 here is CASSLFSSPGAQYF. Written as DNA, the CDR3 is TGTGCCAGCAGCTTATTTTCTAGCCCCGGGGCCCAGTACTTC.

In this sample, this clonotype turned up a few times. The chain has TRBV2 and TRBJ1-1; D is uncertain. The CDR3 is 13 amino acids. Between the trimmed V and J ends, which lost 2 bases and 1 base, there was a span of 5 bases. The germline V gene has CDR1 SNHLY and CDR2 FYNNEI. CDR3 sequence: CASSERANTEAFF. CDR3 in DNA: TGTGCCAGCAGTGAAAGGGCGAACACTGAAGCTTTCTTT.

In its sample, this clonotype was seen many times. The genes are TRBV29-1 and TRBJ2-3, with D unclear. The length of the CDR3 is 13 residues. CDR1 is SQVTM and CDR2 is ANQGSEA in the germline V gene. V gave up 0 bases and J gave up 7 bases, with 11 bases separating them. For the CDR3, the DNA is TGCAGCGTTGAAGACCTAACTGGTTATACGCAGTATTTT. Translation: CSVEDLTGYTQYF.

This clonotype has ten or more counts. DNA of the CDR3: TGTGCCATCAGCCCTCCCAACACAGATACGCAGTATTTT. This encodes CAISPPNTDTQYF. The chain uses TRBV10-3 and TRBJ2-3; D ambiguous. Germline CDR1 reads ENHRY; CDR2 reads SYGVKD. V was shortened by 6 bases and J by 2 bases, with 9 bases between the two germline ends. This CDR3 spans 13 amino acids.

This clonotype was counted a few times. V gene TRBV4-3 combines with J gene TRBJ2-1, with D possibly matching TRBD2 (5 bases). The germline V gene has CDR1 LGHNA and CDR2 YSLEER. This CDR3 has 15 residues. The germline V and J ends were trimmed by 0 bases and 5 bases, with 11 bases remaining between them. CDR3 sequence reads: CASSQEGSFNNEQFF. The CDR3, as DNA: TGCGCCAGCAGCCAAGAGGGGAGTTTTAACAATGAGCAGTTCTTC.

This clonotype was counted between two and nine times. The rearrangement joins TRBV6-1 to TRBJ2-7; no firm D call. Trimming removed 6 bases at V and 5 bases at J, with 8 bases between. The CDR3 runs to 11 residues. In germline, CDR1 is MNHNS, CDR2 SASEGT. CDR3 coding DNA: TGTGCCAGCAGAGTCAGGAACGAGCAGTACTTC. It yields the protein CASRVRNEQYF.

The V call is TRBV12-3 or TRBV12-4, the J call TRBJ2-2; TRBD2 aligns across 12 bases. V lost 2 bases, J lost 1 base, and 8 bases stayed unmatched. The CDR3 runs 19 residues. In nucleotides, the CDR3 is TGTGCCAGCAGTTTAAGGCTCCGGGGACTAGCGGGGAACACCGGGGAGCTGTTTTTT. The encoded protein is CASSLRLRGLAGNTGELFF.

This clonotype was seen a handful of times. J is TRBJ2-7 and V is TRBV2; D unclear. CDR1 and CDR2 (germline): SNHLY, FYNNEI. CDR3 length: 12 amino acids. V lost 6 bases and J 0 bases, leaving 6 bases between the germline ends. CDR3 nucleotide sequence: TGTGCCAGCAGGGCCAACTCCTACGAGCAGTACGTC. This gives the protein CASRANSYEQYV.

This rearrangement joins TRBV2 to TRBJ2-5; D perhaps matches TRBD2 (6 bases). Germline V gene data show CDR1 as SNHLY and CDR2 as FYNNEI. V lost 3 bases to trimming and J lost 4 bases, with 6 bases between them. This CDR3 has 12 amino acids. The CDR3 loop is CASSEGGETQYF. In DNA, the CDR3 is TGTGCCAGCAGTGAGGGGGGAGAGACCCAGTACTTC.

This clonotype was observed many times. The genes are TRBV18 and TRBJ2-5, with TRBD2 as a possible D gene (6 bases). V was shortened by 4 bases and J by 3 bases, with 9 bases between the two germline ends. CDR1 is KGHSH, CDR2 LQKENI, per germline. CDR3 length: 13 residues. Here the CDR3 DNA reads TGTGCCAGCTCACTTGCGGGAAAAGAGACCCAGTACTTC. Translation: CASSLAGKETQYF.

The sample holds a few counts of this clonotype. The rearrangement uses TRBV5-6 and TRBJ1-1, with 9 positions matching TRBD1. Germline CDR1 is SGHDT and CDR2 is YYEEEE. The CDR3 covers 13 residues. V lost 3 bases, J lost 11 bases, and 8 bases stayed unmatched. CDR3 DNA sequence: TGTGCCAGCAGCTGGGCGACAGGGGGAAGTGCTTTCTTT. It yields the protein CASSWATGGSAFF.

This chain connects TRBV30 to TRBJ2-7; D call uncertain. The CDR3 loop spans 12 amino acids. Germline V lookup: CDR1 GTSNPN, CDR2 SVGIG (reference sequence). Trimming took off 0 bases at V and 7 bases at J, with 10 bases between the two ends. The CDR3: CAWSVIAWEQYF. CDR3 DNA: TGTGCCTGGAGTGTAATAGCCTGGGAGCAGTACTTC.